The 30 T cell receptor beta chains below come from one sample, sequenced in a study of T cell clonality in common variable immunodeficiency. The study, taken as a whole, reports: Fewer deletions and N-nucleotide insertions were reportedly seen in common variable immunodeficiency TCR beta sequences.

Their antigen targets remain unknown. The assay was immunoSEQ multiplex PCR, and TCRdb's table has in-frame clones only and misses some. The counts give some 11,000 clones, none of them seen only once; more than 5.5% is held by the top ten. Sequencing used peripheral blood mononuclear cells. The receptors derive from a human donor with common variable immunodeficiency.

In this sample, this clone turned up a few times. The CDR3 end falls 3 residues outside the read, so it is completed with the germline J gene. V is TRBV7-9 and J is TRBJ2-7, with 8 bases fitting TRBD1. CDR3 length: 14 residues. V dropped 5 bases and J dropped 4; count of bases not matched to a gene: 7. Germline lookup yields CDR1 SEHNR and CDR2 FQNEAQ (reference sequence). The CDR3 spells CASSATGASYEQYF. The CDR3 bases that were read are TGTGCCAGCAGCGCGACAGGGGCTTCATACGAG.

By share, this clone ranks as medium-sized. With the read ending 3 residues before the CDR3 end, the germline J gene is used to fill in that end. The chain links TRBV7-6 to TRBJ2-1; TRBD2 aligns across 7 bases. This CDR3 spans 13 amino acids. Germline CDR1 reads SGHVS; CDR2 reads FNYEAQ. V was pared by 5 bases and J by 7 bases, with 5 bases of the junction left unmatched. The chain's CDR3 is CASSGGVGNEQFF. The sequenced CDR3 bases are TGTGCCAGCAGCGGGGGGGTAGGGAATGAG.

This clone was seen more than once but under ten times. Read sequence stops 3 residues before the CDR3 end, and the germline J gene provides the missing end. The chain is built from TRBV30 and TRBJ2-5, with a tentative D call TRBD2 (6 bases). The germline V and J ends were trimmed by 0 bases and 5 bases, with 13 bases remaining between them. This CDR3 contains 14 residues. CDR1 and CDR2 (germline): GTSNPN, SVGIG (reference sequence). CDR3 sequence reads: CAWSVGGAGETQYF. The CDR3 bases that were read are TGTGCCTGGAGTGTTGGCGGGGCCGGGGAGACC.

This clone showed up just a few times. The CDR3 end lies 3 residues beyond the end of the read and is filled in from the germline J gene. The chain couples TRBV5-3 to TRBJ2-7; 7 bases are shared with TRBD1. TRBV5-3 is an open reading frame whose function is uncertain. The V gene end was trimmed by 4 bases and the J gene end by 0 bases; junction bases not matched to a gene: 7. This CDR3 has 15 amino acids. The sequenced CDR3 bases are TGTGCCAGAAGCAGTACAGGGGCCTACTCCTACGAG. Protein sequence: CARSSTGAYSYE. The complete CDR3 reads CARSSTGAYSYEQYF.

This clone appeared a few times. The CDR3 is cut off 3 residues early in the read; its end comes from the germline J gene. This sequence joins TRBV20-1 and TRBJ2-7; 8 bases align to TRBD1. Germline V gene data show CDR1 as DFQATT and CDR2 as SNEGSKA (reference sequence). This CDR3 contains 12 residues. The V gene end was trimmed by 6 bases and the J gene end by 3 bases; junction bases not matched to a gene: 4. The CDR3 bases that were read are TGCAGTGCGACAGGGGCCAGCTACGAG. Amino acids: CSATGASYE. The whole CDR3 reads CSATGASYEQYF.

This clone was seen a handful of times. The sequenced fragment ends 3 residues before the CDR3 boundary, so the rest is inferred from the germline J gene. The chain couples TRBV7-8 to TRBJ2-7; D is uncertain. Per germline, CDR1 SGHVS and CDR2 FQNEAQ. V dropped 1 base and J dropped 2 bases, with 15 bases sitting between them. The CDR3 spans 16 residues. This chain's CDR3 is CASSLERGTPAYEQYF. The sequenced part of the CDR3 DNA is TGTGCCAGCAGCTTAGAGCGTGGAACGCCTGCCTACGAG.

This clone was found a few times. CDR3 bases read: TGTGCCAGCAGCCCAAGCGGGGACGAG. Translated, it gives CASSPSGDE. In full, the CDR3 reads CASSPSGDEQYF. The chain combines TRBV7-9 with TRBJ2-7, with 7 bases identical to TRBD2. The read is 3 residues too short to cover the CDR3 end, so that end is filled in from the germline J gene. The V segment lost 5 bases and the J segment 5 bases; nucleotides outside the gene matches: 3. The CDR3 extends over 12 amino acids. Per the germline V gene, CDR1 is SEHNR and CDR2 is FQNEAQ (reference sequence).

This clone turned up a few times. Read coverage stops 3 residues before the CDR3 terminus; the germline J gene supplies the remainder. V usage is TRBV19 and J usage is TRBJ1-2; 9 nucleotides agree with TRBD1. V trimming: 3 bases; J trimming: 7 bases; junction bases outside the gene matches: 3. The V gene's germline CDR1 is LNHDA and CDR2 SQIVND (reference sequence). The CDR3 extends over 13 amino acids. Incomplete CDR3 DNA: TGTGCCAGTAGTATTCGGACAGGGGCTGGC. Its protein product is CASSIRTGAG. The complete CDR3 sequence is CASSIRTGAGYTF.

As concerns this clone: The CDR3 extends 3 residues past the end of the read, so its final part is completed from the germline J gene. This chain joins TRBV7-9 and TRBJ1-1; D gene uncertain. The CDR3 extends over 12 amino acids. The germline V gene encodes CDR1 SEHNR and CDR2 FQNEAQ (reference sequence). This chain's CDR3 is CASSQSGPRAFF. CDR3 bases read: TGTGCCAGCAGCCAGTCAGGCCCGAGA.

This clone was detected a few times. CDR3 residues: CASSSTSGSYEQYF. The sequenced part of the CDR3 DNA is TGTGCCAGCAGCTCGACTAGCGGTTCCTACGAG. The chain couples TRBV11-3 to TRBJ2-7, with TRBD2 matching 9 bases. The read terminates 3 residues ahead of where the CDR3 ends, so the germline J gene completes it. V trimming: 4 bases; J trimming: 1 base; junction bases outside the gene matches: 2. Germline CDR1 reads SGHNT; CDR2 reads YENEEA. CDR3 size: 14 residues.

As concerns this clone: The read ends 3 residues before the CDR3 terminus; that terminus is restored from the germline J gene. The chain is built from TRBV7-2 and TRBJ2-1; 7 nucleotides agree with TRBD2. J was trimmed by 5 bases and V by 1 base; bases with no gene match: 2. The CDR3 is 14 residues long. The germline V gene has CDR1 SGHTA and CDR2 FQGNSA. The CDR3 sequence: CASSLVGGDNEQFF. CDR3 bases read: TGTGCCAGCAGCTTAGTGGGGGGGGACAATGAG.

This clone was seen only a few times. Read data end 3 residues before the CDR3 end; the end is taken from the germline J gene. The chain combines TRBV6-1 with TRBJ2-5, with TRBD2 matching 12 bases. After removal of 2 bases from V and 4 bases from J, the junction contained 2 bases not matched to a gene. Germline values: CDR1 MNHNS, CDR2 SASEGT. The CDR3 spans 15 residues. This CDR3 reads CASSELAGGPETQYF. CDR3 DNA (partial): TGTGCCAGCAGTGAACTAGCGGGGGGGCCAGAGACC.

This clone is labeled medium-sized. The CDR3 reads CASSLSGYPQETQYF. The part of the CDR3 DNA that was read is TGTGCCAGCAGCCTTAGCGGCTACCCCCAAGAGACC. The J gene is TRBJ2-5, the V gene TRBV7-3; TRBD2 might be the D (6 bases). The CDR3 extends 3 residues past the end of the read, so its final part is completed from the germline J gene. CDR3 length equals 15 residues. V was trimmed by 5 bases and J by 1 base, leaving 14 bases between them. The germline CDR1 and CDR2 sequences are SGHTA and FQGTGA. Full variable domain (rest looked up from reference TRBV7-3 and TRBJ2-5): GAGVSQTPSNKVTEKGKYVELRCDPISGHTALYWYRQSLGQGPEFLIYFQGTGAADDSGLPNDRFFAVRPEGSVSTLKIQRTERGDSAVYLCASSLSGYPQETQYFGPGTRLLVL.

A few counts support this clone. The CDR3 goes on 3 residues after the read ends, and that part is filled in from the germline J gene. This sequence joins TRBV7-9 and TRBJ2-3; possibly TRBD1 for D (7 bases). Trimming took off 7 bases at V and 3 bases at J, with 14 bases between the two ends. CDR1 and CDR2 from the germline V gene are SEHNR and FQNEAQ (reference sequence). This CDR3 is 14 amino acids long. The chain's CDR3 is CASTPGGRTDTQYF. The sequenced CDR3 bases are TGTGCCAGCACCCCAGGGGGGAGGACAGATACG.

This clone occurred a few times. Read coverage stops 3 residues before the CDR3 terminus; the germline J gene supplies the remainder. The rearrangement uses TRBV7-8 and TRBJ2-1, with 7 bases fitting TRBD2. CDR1 and CDR2 from the germline V gene are SGHVS and FQNEAQ. CDR3 length equals 12 residues. Losses at the gene ends were 5 bases for V and 9 bases for J; bases not matched to a gene: 4. CDR3 DNA, as far as it was read: TGTGCCAGCAGCACAGGCGGGGGTGAG. It translates to CASSTGGGE. The full CDR3 sequence reads CASSTGGGEQFF.

Details on this clone: The read ends 3 residues before the CDR3 terminus; that terminus is restored from the germline J gene. The V gene is TRBV19, the J gene TRBJ1-2, with a weak D call TRBD1 (5 bases). Germline V gene sequence: CDR1 LNHDA, CDR2 SQIVND (reference sequence). The length of the CDR3 is 14 residues. V lost 7 bases and J lost 2, with 14 bases in between. Incomplete CDR3 DNA: TGTGCCAGTACCCCGGTGGGGCAAAACTATGGC. This encodes CASTPVGQNYG. The full-length CDR3 reads as CASTPVGQNYGYTF.

Turning to this clone: Read coverage stops 3 residues before the CDR3 terminus; the germline J gene supplies the remainder. V and J are TRBV7-9 and TRBJ1-3, with 7 bases matching TRBD1. The trim removed 6 bases at V and 2 bases at J, leaving 7 bases unmatched. CDR1 SEHNR and CDR2 FQNEAQ come from the germline V gene (reference sequence). This CDR3 comprises 15 residues. The CDR3 protein is CASSGTEIPGNTIYF. Incomplete CDR3 DNA: TGTGCCAGCAGTGGGACAGAGATACCTGGAAACACC.

This clone was observed a handful of times. The DNA read from the CDR3 is TGTGCCAGTAGTGTCGACAGGGGTTGGTACAATGAG. This encodes CASSVDRGWYNE. The entire CDR3 protein is CASSVDRGWYNEQFF. This rearrangement joins TRBV19 to TRBJ2-1, with 8 positions matching TRBD1. The read ends 3 residues shy of where the CDR3 ends; the end is completed using the germline J gene. V dropped 5 bases and J dropped 4; count of bases not matched to a gene: 7. This CDR3 contains 15 residues. Germline loops: CDR1 LNHDA, CDR2 SQIVND (reference sequence).

A note on this clone: The missing CDR3 end, 3 residues past where the read stops, is filled in from the germline J gene. The rearrangement uses TRBV2 and TRBJ1-6, with D perhaps TRBD1 (5 bases). V gave up 6 bases and J gave up 8 bases, with 11 bases separating them. The CDR3 is 13 amino acids. In germline, CDR1 is SNHLY, CDR2 FYNNEI. CDR3 sequence: CASRSQGDSPLHF. The sequenced CDR3 bases are TGTGCCAGCAGATCCCAAGGGGATTCACCC.

This clone is classed as medium-sized. The sequenced part of the CDR3 DNA is TGCGCCAGCAGCGTGGGACAGGGAAACTATGGC. This encodes CASSVGQGNYG. The whole CDR3 protein is CASSVGQGNYGYTF. This chain connects TRBV5-1 to TRBJ1-2, with TRBD1 matching over 9 bases. The read ends 3 residues before the CDR3 terminus; that terminus is restored from the germline J gene. The CDR3 spans 14 residues. The germline V gene has CDR1 SGHRS and CDR2 YFSETQ. The V gene end was trimmed by 4 bases and the J gene end by 2 bases; junction bases not matched to a gene: 3.

This clone was seen at least ten times. The CDR3 extends 3 residues past the end of the read, so its final part is completed from the germline J gene. V usage is TRBV6-2 or TRBV6-3 and J usage is TRBJ2-1, with 10 bases lining up with TRBD2. Germline assignment: CDR1 MNHEY and CDR2 SVGEGT. V lost 5 bases and J lost 2; bases outside the gene matches: 3. CDR3 length equals 15 residues. The CDR3 spells CASSPSGGAYNEQFF. Partial CDR3 DNA: TGTGCCAGCAGTCCGAGCGGGGGGGCCTACAATGAG.

This clone showed up just a few times. The read terminates 3 residues before the CDR3 end, so the remaining end is supplied by the germline J gene. This rearrangement joins TRBV20-1 to TRBJ1-2; D not resolved. The CDR3 has 13 amino acids. Germline CDR1 and CDR2: DFQATT and SNEGSKA (reference sequence). Partial CDR3 DNA: TGCAGTGCTTTCCGGGGAGGTTCGGAGGGC. As protein: CSAFRGGSEG. The whole CDR3 sequence reads CSAFRGGSEGYTF.

This clone was counted a few times. The read ends 3 residues before the CDR3 terminus; that terminus is restored from the germline J gene. The rearrangement uses TRBV5-6 and TRBJ1-1, with a weak D call TRBD1 (5 bases). V lost 4 bases and J lost 1, with 11 bases in between. This CDR3 contains 14 residues. The germline V gene encodes CDR1 SGHDT and CDR2 YYEEEE. CDR3 in amino acids: CASSPVGQNTEAFF. CDR3 bases read: TGTGCCAGCAGCCCGGTGGGGCAGAACACTGAA.

Judged by abundance, this clone is medium-sized. The read gets to within 3 residues of the CDR3 end, and the germline J gene fills in the rest. The V gene is TRBV18, the J gene TRBJ2-3; 7 bases agree with TRBD2. After removal of 0 bases from V and 0 bases from J, the junction contained 3 bases not matched to a gene. The CDR3 is 16 residues long. Germline-derived CDR1 and CDR2 are KGHSH and LQKENI. CDR3 DNA (partial): TGTGCCAGCTCACCACCGGGGCGGGGGAGCACAGATACG. It is translated as CASSPPGRGSTDT. The entire CDR3 protein reads CASSPPGRGSTDTQYF.

As for this clone: The read gets to within 3 residues of the CDR3 end, and the germline J gene fills in the rest. V usage is TRBV7-6 and J usage is TRBJ1-1; D is uncertain. Trimming removed 5 bases from V and 0 bases from J, with 7 bases in between. Per germline, CDR1 SGHVS and CDR2 FNYEAQ. This CDR3 contains 13 residues. The CDR3 protein is CASSLRLNTEAFF. CDR3 DNA, as far as it was read: TGTGCCAGCAGCCTACGCTTGAACACTGAA.

Remarks on this clone: The CDR3 extends 3 residues past the end of the read, so its final part is completed from the germline J gene. The genes are TRBV5-6 and TRBJ1-5; 8 positions agree with TRBD1. Germline V gene sequence: CDR1 SGHDT, CDR2 YYEEEE. The trim removed 3 bases at V and 4 bases at J, leaving 3 bases unmatched. This CDR3 is 14 amino acids long. The CDR3 loop is CASSSQGANQPQHF. The covered CDR3 bases are TGTGCCAGCAGCTCTCAGGGGGCAAATCAGCCC.

To note about this clone: Coverage ceases 3 residues before the CDR3 finishes, and the germline J gene fills in the end. The V gene is TRBV18, the J gene TRBJ2-1; 8 positions match TRBD2. The CDR3 spans 18 residues. The J segment lost 5 bases and the V segment lost 4 bases, leaving 16 bases of the junction unmatched. CDR1 KGHSH and CDR2 LQKENI come from the germline V gene. CDR3 sequence: CASSLISPGGGLHNEQFF. The DNA read from the CDR3 is TGTGCCAGCTCACTAATCAGCCCCGGGGGGGGGCTCCACAATGAG.

Comment on this clone: Read sequence stops 3 residues before the CDR3 end, and the germline J gene provides the missing end. The chain couples TRBV5-1 to TRBJ2-5; TRBD2 agrees at 10 bases. V dropped 4 bases and J dropped 5; count of bases not matched to a gene: 11. The CDR3 is made up of 16 amino acids. Germline assignment: CDR1 SGHRS and CDR2 YFSETQ. CDR3 bases read: TGCGCCAGCAGCCAACAAAGCGGGGGGGCCGTGGAGACC. Amino acid sequence: CASSQQSGGAVET. The CDR3 as a whole reads CASSQQSGGAVETQYF.

Turning to this clone: The read halts 3 residues ahead of the CDR3 end, with the missing end drawn from the germline J gene. J is TRBJ2-1 and V is TRBV19; 9 nucleotides match TRBD1. The CDR3 is made up of 15 amino acids. Per the germline V gene, CDR1 is LNHDA and CDR2 is SQIVND (reference sequence). Germline trimming cut 7 bases from V and 4 bases from J; bases unmatched to any gene: 8. The CDR3 reads CASNPQGARYNEQFF. Incomplete CDR3 DNA: TGTGCCAGTAACCCACAGGGGGCGAGATACAATGAG.

This clone appeared a few times. The read halts 3 residues ahead of the CDR3 end, with the missing end drawn from the germline J gene. The chain couples TRBV18 to TRBJ1-2; 7 positions agree with TRBD1. The V gene's germline CDR1 is KGHSH and CDR2 LQKENI. The CDR3 totals 17 residues. V shed 3 bases and J 0 bases; nucleotides not matched to a gene: 10. CDR3 DNA, as far as it was read: TGTGCCAGCTCACCGAAGACAGGGAGCGGGACTAACTATGGC. Translated: CASSPKTGSGTNYG. The full CDR3 sequence reads CASSPKTGSGTNYGYTF.